The T cell receptor (beta chain) under discussion was sequenced for a study of shared clonotypes between healthy human individuals. General observations from the study: The rarefaction results pointed to incomplete sorted-subset sequencing despite large depth.

CDR3 length: 16 residues. V was clipped by 7 bases and J by 9 bases; unmatched bases: 18. Germline V lookup: CDR1 SEHNR, CDR2 FQNEAQ (reference sequence). Libraries were prepared by immunoSEQ multiplex PCR; TCRdb keeps only in-frame clonotypes and omits some of them. The data contain about 1,800,000 clones, over 85% of them singletons. Points on this clone: No antigen is known for it.

Positive CCR7 selection of CD45RO-negative cells yielded the naive CD8 cells, and terminally differentiated effector memory CD45RA+ cells were excluded. Input material: naive CD8+ T cells sorted from blood. The TCR was taken from a man in his late teens or twenties in good health. The V and J genes are TRBV7-9 and TRBJ2-7, with 10 nucleotides matching TRBD1. CDR3 sequence: CASTLTPGQGSQMQYF. DNA of the CDR3: TGTGCCAGCACCCTAACCCCGGGACAGGGGTCACAGATGCAGTACTTC.